The clone carrying this T cell receptor beta chain occurred a few times. The antigen remains unidentified. These data belong to a study of blood T cells in healthy people across ages. Study-level information: Capture via template switching afforded approximately one barcoded beta molecule per two T cells.

CDR1 MNHEY and CDR2 SVGAGI come from the germline V gene. J gave up 10 bases and V 0 bases, and 0 bases lay outside the gene matches. This CDR3 has 13 amino acids. Sample-barcoded 5' priming and a J-beta primer mix drove a second PCR of about 7 to 11 cycles. With 12 random nucleotides, a template-switch adaptor tagged each individual cDNA molecule. TCRdb re-analysed the 5' RACE reads in MiXCR, keeping a single row per CDR3 protein. The sample consists of about 620,000 distinct CDR3 sequences, roughly 21% of them appearing once. Study-level points and caveats: Comparison with aged donors showed that long-lived donors had more naive CD4+ cells and higher diversity.

Per-sample PBMC isolation yielded at least 7 million cells. This receptor was taken from a man in his 70s in good health. Sequencing was performed on blood. This chain connects TRBV6-5 to TRBJ1-4, with 9 nucleotides matching TRBD1. CDR3 amino acids: CASSYSGQGKLFF. DNA of the CDR3: TGTGCCAGCAGTTACTCGGGACAGGGAAAACTGTTTTTT.